This T cell receptor (beta chain) was identified in a study of glioma-infiltrating T cells. Study findings and constraints: Non-neoplastic patients had below-expected tissue-blood divergence, while all gliomas exceeded expectation. Very few CDR3 sequences were shared between tissue and blood.

As to this clonotype: The antigen remains undetermined.

TCR alpha and beta CDR3 regions were amplified from RNA using iRepertoire nested multiplex PCR. One entry per CDR3 protein results from TCRdb running MiXCR on the multiplex PCR reads. The table has over 140,000 distinct CDR3 sequences, about 39% seen once. The V end lost 5 bases, the J end lost 5 bases, and 10 bases lay between the germline ends. CDR1 is KGHSH, CDR2 LQKENI, per germline. The CDR3 is 13 amino acids. The TCR was taken from a human donor with low-grade glioma or glioblastoma, undergoing nonglioma brain surgery, or in good health (not recorded which). This sequence joins TRBV18 and TRBJ2-1; D not certain. Sequencing was performed on glioma tissue, nonneoplastic brain tissue, or PBMCs (not recorded which). The CDR3 DNA reads TGTGCCAGCTCAACGCTCGCCCACAATGAGCAGTTCTTC. Its translation: CASSTLAHNEQFF. Combining the CDR3 with reference TRBV18 and TRBJ2-1 gives the whole variable domain NAGVMQNPRHLVRRRGQEARLRCSPMKGHSHVYWYRQLPEEGLKFMVYLQKENIIDESGMPKERFSAEFPKEGPSILRIQQVVRGDSAAYFCASSTLAHNEQFFGPGTRLTVL.